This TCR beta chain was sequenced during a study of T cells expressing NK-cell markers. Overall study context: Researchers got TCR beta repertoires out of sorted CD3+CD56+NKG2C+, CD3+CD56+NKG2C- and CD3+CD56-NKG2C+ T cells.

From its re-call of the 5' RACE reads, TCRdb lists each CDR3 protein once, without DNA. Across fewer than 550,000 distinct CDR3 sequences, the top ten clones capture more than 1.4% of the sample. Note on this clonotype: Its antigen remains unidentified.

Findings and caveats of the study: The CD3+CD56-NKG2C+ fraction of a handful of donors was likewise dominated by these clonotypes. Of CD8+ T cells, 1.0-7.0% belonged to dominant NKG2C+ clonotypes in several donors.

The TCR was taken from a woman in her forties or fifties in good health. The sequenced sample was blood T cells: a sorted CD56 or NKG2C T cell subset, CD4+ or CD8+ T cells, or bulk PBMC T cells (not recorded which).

CDR3 loop: CSVPQGAQRGGETQYF. The V and J genes are TRBV29-1 and TRBJ2-5; TCRdb selects TRBD1, and the lack of DNA leaves this call unchecked. In germline, CDR1 is SQVTM, CDR2 ANQGSEA. The CDR3 is 16 residues long.